These 12 T cell receptor beta chains share one sample of origin, sequenced in a study of cytomegalovirus exposure and HLA in healthy donors. The PCR ran on 60 Vbeta and 13 Jbeta primers. Libraries were prepared by immunoSEQ multiplex PCR; TCRdb keeps only in-frame clonotypes and omits some of them. Among more than 50,000 clones listed, 75% were seen once. Sequencing was performed on PBMCs. The receptors were sampled from a woman between 40 and 55 years old in good health and CMV-seropositive.

This clone occurred a few times. For the CDR3, the DNA is TGTGCCAGCAGGCCGACAGGGCCTAATGAAAAACTGTTTTTT. Its protein product is CASRPTGPNEKLFF. The gene calls are TRBV27 and TRBJ1-4, with 7 bases that match TRBD1. The CDR3 totals 14 residues. The germline gives CDR1 MNHEY, CDR2 SMNVEV (reference sequence). The ends lost 6 bases at V and 3 bases at J; junction bases unmatched: 4.

The rearrangement uses TRBV6-5 and TRBJ1-1; D remains unclear. The germline CDR1 and CDR2 sequences are MNHEY and SVGAGI. The CDR3 is made up of 13 amino acids. With 4 bases removed from V and 4 bases from J, the gap between germline ends came to 10 bases. The CDR3 here is CASSSSGITEAFF. DNA of the CDR3: TGTGCCAGCAGTTCATCCGGGATCACTGAAGCTTTCTTT.

The rearrangement links TRBV5-1 to TRBJ2-3; 11 nucleotides match TRBD2. The length of the CDR3 is 17 residues. Germline assignment: CDR1 SGHRS and CDR2 YFSETQ. The trim removed 6 bases at V and 2 bases at J, leaving 11 bases unmatched. DNA for the CDR3: TGCGCCAGCACCAAGGGACTAGCGGAAACCTACACAGATACGCAGTATTTT. The encoded protein is CASTKGLAETYTDTQYF.

V is TRBV30 and J is TRBJ2-6; D unclear. Trimming removed 5 bases from V and 4 bases from J, with 15 bases in between. Germline-derived CDR1 and CDR2 are GTSNPN and SVGIG (reference sequence). CDR3 length equals 15 residues. The CDR3 nucleotides are TGTGCCTGGGCGGTGTCTCTTACCGGGGCCAACGTCCTGACTTTC. This sequence encodes CAWAVSLTGANVLTF.

The chain joins TRBV6-5 to TRBJ1-2; TRBD1 aligns across 10 bases. J gave up 4 bases and V 6 bases, and 8 bases lay outside the gene matches. From germline, CDR1 is MNHEY and CDR2 SVGAGI. This CDR3 has 15 residues. The CDR3 is CASSRLTGGSYGYTF. The CDR3 DNA reads TGTGCCAGCAGCCGCCTGACAGGGGGCAGCTATGGCTACACCTTC.

This clone was found a few times. This CDR3 is CASSSRVAGGMDTQYF. The DNA for the CDR3 is TGTGCCAGCAGTTCCCGGGTAGCGGGGGGCATGGATACGCAGTATTTT. This sequence joins TRBV2 and TRBJ2-3; 10 positions agree with TRBD2. After removal of 5 bases from V and 6 bases from J, the junction contained 11 bases not matched to a gene. CDR3 size: 16 residues. Per germline, CDR1 SNHLY and CDR2 FYNNEI.

The rearrangement uses TRBV6-1 and TRBJ1-3, with a weak D call TRBD1 (6 bases). Germline assignment: CDR1 MNHNS and CDR2 SASEGT. Trimming took off 6 bases at V and 0 bases at J, with 12 bases between the two ends. The CDR3 is made up of 15 amino acids. In DNA form, the CDR3 reads TGTGCCAGCAGAAGGACAGAGGACTCTGGAAACACCATATATTTT. Protein sequence: CASRRTEDSGNTIYF.

V is TRBV25-1 and J is TRBJ2-1; a possible D gene is TRBD1 (6 bases). Germline V gene lookup returns CDR1 MGHDK and CDR2 SYGVNS. V lost 2 bases to trimming and J lost 4 bases, with 18 bases between them. The CDR3 spans 17 residues. DNA for the CDR3: TGTGCCAGCAGTGAAGTGGTAGGGACACTGGATTACAATGAGCAGTTCTTC. Translated: CASSEVVGTLDYNEQFF.

With respect to this clone: The junction does not match germline at one end; this may be a read error. The genes are TRBV7-9 and TRBJ1-2, with 7 bases that match TRBD1. Germline V gives CDR1 SEHNR, CDR2 FQNEAQ (reference sequence). The CDR3 is made up of 14 amino acids. The CDR3 loop reads CSSSLVGGGYGYTF. The CDR3 DNA reads as TGTTCCAGCAGCTTAGTAGGGGGCGGTTATGGCTACACCTTC.

The chain uses TRBV18 and TRBJ2-2; 8 bases agree with TRBD1. CDR1 is KGHSH, CDR2 LQKENI, per germline. V lost 2 bases, J lost 5 bases, and 7 bases stayed unmatched. This CDR3 contains 16 residues. As DNA, the CDR3 is TGTGCCAGCTCACCATTCGGACAGGGTTTGACCGGGGAGCTGTTTTTT. Its translation: CASSPFGQGLTGELFF.

V is TRBV5-5 and J is TRBJ1-2; 7 nucleotides align to TRBD1. Trimming cost V 3 bases and J 7 bases; bases outside gene matches: 6. CDR1 is SGHKS, CDR2 YYEKEE, per germline (reference sequence). The CDR3 length is 13 residues. The CDR3 DNA follows: TGTGCCAGCAGCTCGACAGGGTTCGGTGGCTACACCTTC. Protein sequence: CASSSTGFGGYTF.

The J gene is TRBJ2-5, the V gene TRBV9, with TRBD2 identical over 9 bases. Germline values: CDR1 SGDLS, CDR2 YYNGEE. Trimming cost V 5 bases and J 5 bases; bases outside gene matches: 13. The CDR3 is made up of 16 amino acids. The CDR3 coding sequence is TGTGCCAGCAGTGCAACCGGGACTAGCTTCGGGGAGACCCAGTACTTC. Translated, it gives CASSATGTSFGETQYF.